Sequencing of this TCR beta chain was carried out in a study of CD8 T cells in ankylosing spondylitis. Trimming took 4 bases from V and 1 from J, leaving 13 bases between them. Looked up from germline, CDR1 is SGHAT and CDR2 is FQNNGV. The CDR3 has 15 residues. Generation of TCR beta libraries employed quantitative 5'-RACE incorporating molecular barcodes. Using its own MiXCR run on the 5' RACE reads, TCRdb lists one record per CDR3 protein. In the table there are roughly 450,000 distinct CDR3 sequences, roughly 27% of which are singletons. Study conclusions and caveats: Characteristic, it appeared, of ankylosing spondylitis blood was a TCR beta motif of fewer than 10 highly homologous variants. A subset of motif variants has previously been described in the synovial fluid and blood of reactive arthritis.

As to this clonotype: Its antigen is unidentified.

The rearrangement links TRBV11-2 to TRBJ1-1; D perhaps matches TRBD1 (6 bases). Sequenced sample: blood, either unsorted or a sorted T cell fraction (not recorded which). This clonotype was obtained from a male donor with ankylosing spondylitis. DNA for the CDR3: TGTGCCAGCAGCTCCATAGGGGACAAGAACACTGAAGCTTTCTTT. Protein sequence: CASSSIGDKNTEAFF.